This T cell receptor beta chain is from a study of cytomegalovirus exposure and HLA in healthy donors. About the study: One earlier analysis, a look at about 179 million T cells, found roughly 110 million unique TCR beta sequences. Study conclusions and caveats: A list of roughly 180 TCR beta chains associated with cytomegalovirus was given. Later on, an analysis tied 18,000 or so TCR beta sequences to HLA alleles at 0.05 false discovery rate. Donors belonging to an Asian-associated ancestry cluster reportedly showed fewer N-insertions in productive TCRs than the approximately 680-donor mean, according to what a later analysis found.

A note on this clone: Its antigen is undetermined.

The PCR was carried out with 60 Vbeta primers and 13 Jbeta primers. The table came from immunoSEQ multiplex PCR; TCRdb's copy has only in-frame clones and leaves some out. The sample records some 170,000 clones, around 80% being singletons. This CDR3 comprises 16 residues. V was clipped by 0 bases and J by 6 bases, with 17 bases between them. Germline assignment: CDR1 MNHEY and CDR2 SMNVEV (reference sequence). The chain carries TRBV27 and TRBJ1-2, with D unresolved. What was sequenced was PBMCs. This sequence was found in a woman under 40 in good health and CMV-seropositive. The CDR3 DNA follows: TGTGCCAGCAGTTTATCTCTGGCGGGTTGGACTAATGGCTACACCTTC. It codes for CASSLSLAGWTNGYTF.